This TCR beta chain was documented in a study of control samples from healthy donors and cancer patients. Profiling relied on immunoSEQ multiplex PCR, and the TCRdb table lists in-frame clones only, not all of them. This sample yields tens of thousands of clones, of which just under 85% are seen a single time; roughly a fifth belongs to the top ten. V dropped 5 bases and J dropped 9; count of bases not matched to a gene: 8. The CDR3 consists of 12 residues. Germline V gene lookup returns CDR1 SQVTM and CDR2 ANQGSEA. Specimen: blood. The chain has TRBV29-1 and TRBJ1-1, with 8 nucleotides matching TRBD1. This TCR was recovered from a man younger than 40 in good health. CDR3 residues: CSVRQGNFQAFF. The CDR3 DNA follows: TGCAGCGTTCGACAGGGGAATTTCCAAGCTTTCTTT.